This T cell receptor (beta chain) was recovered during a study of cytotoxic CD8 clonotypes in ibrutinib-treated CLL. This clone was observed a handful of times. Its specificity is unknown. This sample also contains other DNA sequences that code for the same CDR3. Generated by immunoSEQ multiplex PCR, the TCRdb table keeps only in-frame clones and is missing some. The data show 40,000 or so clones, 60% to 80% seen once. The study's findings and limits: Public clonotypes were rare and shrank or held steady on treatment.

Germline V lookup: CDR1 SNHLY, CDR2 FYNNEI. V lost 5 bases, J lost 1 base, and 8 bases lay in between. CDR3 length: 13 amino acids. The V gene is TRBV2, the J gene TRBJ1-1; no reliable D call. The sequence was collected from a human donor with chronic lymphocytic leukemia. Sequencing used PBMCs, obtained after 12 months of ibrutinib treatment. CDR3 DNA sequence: TGTGCCAGCAGTCAAGGAGAGAACACTGAAGCTTTCTTT. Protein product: CASSQGENTEAFF.